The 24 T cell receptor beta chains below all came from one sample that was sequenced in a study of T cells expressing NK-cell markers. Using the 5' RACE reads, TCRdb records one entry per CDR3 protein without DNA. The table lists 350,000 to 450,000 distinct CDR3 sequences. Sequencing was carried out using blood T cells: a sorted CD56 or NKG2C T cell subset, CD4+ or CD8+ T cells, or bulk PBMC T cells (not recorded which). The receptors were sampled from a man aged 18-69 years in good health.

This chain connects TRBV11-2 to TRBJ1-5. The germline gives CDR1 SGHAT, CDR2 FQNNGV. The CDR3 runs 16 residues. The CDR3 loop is CASSLGAGKGNQPQHF.

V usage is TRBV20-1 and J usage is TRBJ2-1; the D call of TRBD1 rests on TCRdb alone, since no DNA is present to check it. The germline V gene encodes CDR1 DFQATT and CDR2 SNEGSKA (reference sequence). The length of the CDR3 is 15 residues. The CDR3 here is CSATRDRESYNEQFF.

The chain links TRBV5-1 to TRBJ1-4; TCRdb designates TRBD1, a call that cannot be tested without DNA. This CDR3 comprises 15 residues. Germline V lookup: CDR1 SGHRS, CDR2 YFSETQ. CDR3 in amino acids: CASSLDGQGVEKLFF.

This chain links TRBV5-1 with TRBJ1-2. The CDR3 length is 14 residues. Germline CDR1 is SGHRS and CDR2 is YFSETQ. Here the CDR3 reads CASSATAASYGYTF.

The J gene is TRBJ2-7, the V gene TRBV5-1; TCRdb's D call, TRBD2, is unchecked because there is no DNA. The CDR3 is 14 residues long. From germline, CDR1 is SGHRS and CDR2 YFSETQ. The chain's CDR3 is CASSLVGGDDEQYF.

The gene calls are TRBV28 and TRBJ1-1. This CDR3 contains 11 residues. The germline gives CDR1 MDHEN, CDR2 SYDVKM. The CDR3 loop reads CASRLNTEAFF. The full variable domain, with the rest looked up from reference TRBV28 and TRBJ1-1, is DVKVTQSSRYLVKRTGEKVFLECVQDMDHENMFWYRQDPGLGLRLIYFSYDVKMKEKGDIPEGYSVSREKKERFSLILESASTNQTSMYLCASRLNTEAFFGQGTRLTVV.

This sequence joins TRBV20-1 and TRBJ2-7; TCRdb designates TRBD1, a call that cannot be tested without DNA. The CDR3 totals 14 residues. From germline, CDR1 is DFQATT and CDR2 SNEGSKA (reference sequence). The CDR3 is CSARSRGSSYEQYF.

The CDR3 spells CATSDGENTEAFF. The gene calls are TRBV24-1 and TRBJ1-1. The CDR3 sequence is 13 residues long. Germline CDR1 and CDR2: KGHDR and SFDVKD.

The CDR3 protein is CASSPSGRYTDTQYF. The chain is built from TRBV5-8 and TRBJ2-3; TCRdb calls TRBD1, which cannot be checked without DNA. The CDR3 is made up of 15 amino acids. From germline, CDR1 is SGHTS and CDR2 YDEGEE.

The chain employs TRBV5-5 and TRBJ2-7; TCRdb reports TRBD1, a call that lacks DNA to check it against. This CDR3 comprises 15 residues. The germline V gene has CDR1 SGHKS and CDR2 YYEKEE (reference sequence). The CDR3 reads CASSLAAQGTYEQYF.

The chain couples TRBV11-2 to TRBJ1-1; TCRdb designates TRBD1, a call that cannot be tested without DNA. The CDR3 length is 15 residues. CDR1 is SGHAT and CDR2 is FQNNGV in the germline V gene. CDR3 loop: CASLSDRGSNTEAFF.

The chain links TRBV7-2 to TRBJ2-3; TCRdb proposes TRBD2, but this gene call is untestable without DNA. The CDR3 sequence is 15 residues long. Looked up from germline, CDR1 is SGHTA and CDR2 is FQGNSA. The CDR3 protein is CASSPRDWPTDTQYF. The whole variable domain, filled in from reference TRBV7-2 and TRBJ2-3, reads GAGVSQSPSNKVTEKGKDVELRCDPISGHTALYWYRQSLGQGLEFLIYFQGNSAPDKSGLPSDRFSAERTGGSVSTLTIQRTQQEDSAVYLCASSPRDWPTDTQYFGPGTRLTVL.

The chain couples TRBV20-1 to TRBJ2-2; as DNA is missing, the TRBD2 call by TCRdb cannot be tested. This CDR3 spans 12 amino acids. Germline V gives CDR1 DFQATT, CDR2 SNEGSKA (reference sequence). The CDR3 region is CSASLGSGELFF.

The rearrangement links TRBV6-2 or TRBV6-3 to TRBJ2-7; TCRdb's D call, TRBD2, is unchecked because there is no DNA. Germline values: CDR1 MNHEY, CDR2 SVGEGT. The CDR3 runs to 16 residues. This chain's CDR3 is CASSYSRVAASYEQYF.

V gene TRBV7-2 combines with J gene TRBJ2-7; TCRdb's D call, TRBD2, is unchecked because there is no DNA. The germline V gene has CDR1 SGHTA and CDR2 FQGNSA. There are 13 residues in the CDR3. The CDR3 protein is CASSSGLAYEQYF.

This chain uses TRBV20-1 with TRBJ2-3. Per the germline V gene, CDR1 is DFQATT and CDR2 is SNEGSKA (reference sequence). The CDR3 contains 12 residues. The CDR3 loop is CSAASGTDTQYF.

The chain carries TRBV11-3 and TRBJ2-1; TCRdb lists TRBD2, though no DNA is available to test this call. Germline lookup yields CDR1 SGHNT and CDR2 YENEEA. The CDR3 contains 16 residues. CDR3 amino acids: CASSSGGTSGDNEQFF.

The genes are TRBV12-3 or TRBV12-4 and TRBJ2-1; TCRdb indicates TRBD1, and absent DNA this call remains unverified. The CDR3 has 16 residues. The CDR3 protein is CASSLGTGSPGDEQFF.

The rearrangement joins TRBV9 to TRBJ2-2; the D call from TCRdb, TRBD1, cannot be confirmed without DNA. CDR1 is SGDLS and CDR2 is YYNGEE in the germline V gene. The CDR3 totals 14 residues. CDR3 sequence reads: CASRTAGDTGELFF.

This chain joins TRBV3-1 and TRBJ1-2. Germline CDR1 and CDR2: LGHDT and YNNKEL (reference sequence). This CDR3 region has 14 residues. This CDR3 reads CASSQLDANYGYTF.

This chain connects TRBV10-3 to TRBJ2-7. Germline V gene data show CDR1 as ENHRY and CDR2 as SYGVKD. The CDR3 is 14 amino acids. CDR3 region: CAISESLQAYEQYF.

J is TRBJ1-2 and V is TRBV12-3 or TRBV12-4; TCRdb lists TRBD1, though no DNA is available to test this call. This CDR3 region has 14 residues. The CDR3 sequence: CASSRDRSSYGYTF.

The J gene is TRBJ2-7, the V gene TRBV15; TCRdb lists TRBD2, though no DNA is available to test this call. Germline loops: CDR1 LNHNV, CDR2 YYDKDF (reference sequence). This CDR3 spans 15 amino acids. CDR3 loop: CATGAGGRFGHEQYF.

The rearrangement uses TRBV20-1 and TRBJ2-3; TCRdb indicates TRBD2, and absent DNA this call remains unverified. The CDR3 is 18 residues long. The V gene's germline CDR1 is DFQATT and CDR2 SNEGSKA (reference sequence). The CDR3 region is CSARRKRLAGGPADTQYF.